This passage covers 14 T cell receptor beta chains from one sample sequenced in a study of T-cell reconstitution after alpha-beta-depleted transplantation in children. A library of TCRbeta sequences, prepared with unique molecular identifiers, was generated. TCRdb processed the PCR reads anew with MiXCR; each CDR3 protein has one entry. The repertoire includes almost 500,000 distinct CDR3 sequences, 8% to 11% of them detected once, and 2% to 2.5% sits in the top ten. The sequencing used PBMCs, collected before TCRalphabeta/CD19-depleted stem cell transplant. The receptors originated from a child younger than 10 with inherited bone marrow failure, due to receive a stem cell transplant.

This clonotype has a count of ten or more. V usage is TRBV5-1 and J usage is TRBJ2-3, with 12 bases that match TRBD2. The ends lost 0 bases at V and 4 bases at J; junction bases unmatched: 6. Germline V gene data show CDR1 as SGHRS and CDR2 as YFSETQ. The CDR3 runs to 17 residues. This CDR3 reads CASSLASSGRGADTQYF. As DNA, the CDR3 is TGCGCCAGCAGCTTGGCATCTAGCGGGAGGGGCGCAGATACGCAGTATTTT.

This clonotype showed up many times. The chain couples TRBV27 to TRBJ1-1; no clear D gene. This CDR3 has 12 residues. CDR1 MNHEY and CDR2 SMNVEV come from the germline V gene (reference sequence). V was cut by 6 bases and J by 1 base, with 6 bases left in between. CDR3: CASSHGNTEAFF. In DNA, the CDR3 is TGTGCCAGCAGCCACGGGAACACTGAAGCTTTCTTT.

The genes are TRBV9 and TRBJ2-7; tentatively, D is TRBD1 or TRBD2 (5 bases each). The CDR3 has 14 amino acids. CDR1 is SGDLS, CDR2 YYNGEE, per germline. Trimming took off 0 bases at V and 4 bases at J, with 11 bases between the two ends. In DNA form, the CDR3 reads TGTGCCAGCAGCGTAGCTGGGGACCCTTACGAGCAGTACTTC. Amino acid sequence: CASSVAGDPYEQYF.

The V gene is TRBV12-3 or TRBV12-4, the J gene TRBJ2-1; D uncertain. Trimming took 2 bases from V and 12 from J, leaving 8 bases between them. This CDR3 is 11 amino acids long. In DNA form, the CDR3 reads TGTGCCAGCAGTTTAATTGAGCGGCAGTTCTTC. This translates into CASSLIERQFF.

The rearrangement links TRBV27 to TRBJ2-7, with D tentatively TRBD1 (5 bases). Germline V gene lookup returns CDR1 MNHEY and CDR2 SMNVEV (reference sequence). This CDR3 contains 14 residues. Trimming took 0 bases from V and 9 from J, leaving 15 bases between them. The CDR3 DNA sequence: TGTGCCAGCAGTTTATCTGGGGCCCACCCTCGGCAGTACTTC. It is translated as CASSLSGAHPRQYF.

This clonotype was detected ten times or more. V is TRBV20-1 and J is TRBJ2-3; D unresolved. CDR3 length equals 16 residues. From germline, CDR1 is DFQATT and CDR2 SNEGSKA (reference sequence). Deletions cut 1 base from V and 3 bases from J, with 17 bases between. The CDR3 protein is CSARVDDPTITDTQYF. The CDR3 DNA is TGCAGTGCTAGAGTCGACGACCCTACGATAACAGATACGCAGTATTTT.

This clonotype was counted ten times or more. V gene TRBV4-3 combines with J gene TRBJ1-2; D may be TRBD1 (6 bases). The V gene lost 0 bases and the J gene lost 2 bases, with 16 bases spanning the gap. The CDR3 runs to 17 residues. Germline V gene sequence: CDR1 LGHNA, CDR2 YSLEER. The CDR3 nucleotides are TGCGCCAGCAGCCAAGATGTAAGGGGGAAACCGAACTATGGCTACACCTTC. Its protein product is CASSQDVRGKPNYGYTF.

This clonotype was observed many times. The J gene is TRBJ1-2, the V gene TRBV27; 8 bases are shared with TRBD1. With V trimmed by 0 bases and J by 3 bases, 3 bases remained unmatched. The CDR3 runs to 15 residues. The germline V gene encodes CDR1 MNHEY and CDR2 SMNVEV (reference sequence). CDR3 sequence: CASSLSGDRHYGYTF. CDR3 DNA: TGTGCCAGCAGTTTATCGGGGGACAGGCACTATGGCTACACCTTC.

This clonotype has a count of ten or more. J is TRBJ2-7 and V is TRBV4-1, with 10 bases aligning to TRBD2. The CDR3 has 16 residues. Germline V CDR1 and CDR2: MGHRA, YSYEKL. Germline trimming cut 0 bases from V and 5 bases from J; bases unmatched to any gene: 7. The DNA for the CDR3 is TGCGCCAGCAGCCAAGATCGAGCGGGAGGGTTAGACGAGCAGTACTTC. Protein: CASSQDRAGGLDEQYF.

This clonotype was seen many times. The DNA for the CDR3 is TGCGCCAGCAGCCAAGATAACACCGGGGAGCTGTTTTTT. Amino acid sequence: CASSQDNTGELFF. The V call is TRBV4-3, the J call TRBJ2-2; D gene uncertain. Deletions cut 0 bases from V and 2 bases from J, with 1 base between. The germline CDR1 and CDR2 sequences are LGHNA and YSLEER. The CDR3 runs 13 residues.

This clonotype was counted between two and nine times. This rearrangement joins TRBV6-2 or TRBV6-3 to TRBJ2-7, with D maybe TRBD2 (6 bases). V was cut by 2 bases and J by 6 bases, with 17 bases left in between. CDR3 length: 15 amino acids. Germline CDR1 reads MNHEY; CDR2 reads SVGEGT. The CDR3: CASSYGRYPPLEQYF. The CDR3 bases are TGTGCCAGCAGTTACGGGAGGTATCCCCCCCTCGAGCAGTACTTC.

This clonotype was observed many times. V and J are TRBV6-1 and TRBJ2-3; D is uncertain. This CDR3 region has 14 residues. Trimming took off 6 bases at V and 0 bases at J, with 10 bases between the two ends. Germline-derived CDR1 and CDR2 are MNHNS and SASEGT. Here the CDR3 DNA reads TGTGCCAGCAGATTCGGACCGAGCACAGATACGCAGTATTTT. It yields the protein CASRFGPSTDTQYF.

This clonotype was counted at least ten times. V gene TRBV20-1 combines with J gene TRBJ1-2; D unclear. Germline values: CDR1 DFQATT, CDR2 SNEGSKA (reference sequence). Trimming pared 1 base from V and 10 bases from J, leaving 16 bases between. The CDR3 is made up of 13 amino acids. The CDR3 sequence: CSARGHGDYDYTF. CDR3 bases: TGCAGTGCTAGAGGGCATGGGGATTACGACTACACCTTC.

This clonotype showed up many times. The rearrangement joins TRBV4-3 to TRBJ1-2; maybe TRBD1 (6 bases). This CDR3 is 18 amino acids long. V was pared by 0 bases and J by 3 bases, with 20 bases between. Germline CDR1 reads LGHNA; CDR2 reads YSLEER. The CDR3 DNA follows: TGCGCCAGCAGCCAAGAGGTTTGGGGCAGGGGATTTGACTATGGCTACACCTTC. This translates into CASSQEVWGRGFDYGYTF.